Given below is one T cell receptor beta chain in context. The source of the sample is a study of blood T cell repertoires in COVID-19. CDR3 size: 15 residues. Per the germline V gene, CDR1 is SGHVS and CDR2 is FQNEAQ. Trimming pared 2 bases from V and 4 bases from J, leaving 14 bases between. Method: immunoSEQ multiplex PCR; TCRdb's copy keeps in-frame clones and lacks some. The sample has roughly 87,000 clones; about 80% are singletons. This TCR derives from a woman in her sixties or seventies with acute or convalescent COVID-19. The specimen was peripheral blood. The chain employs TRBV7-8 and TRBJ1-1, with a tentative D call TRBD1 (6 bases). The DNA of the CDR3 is TGTGCCAGCAGCTTACTACAGGGTGGCAGCACTGAAGCTTTCTTT. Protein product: CASSLLQGGSTEAFF.